One sample yielded the 29 T cell receptor beta chains listed below, sequenced in a study of blood T cell repertoires in COVID-19. Method: immunoSEQ multiplex PCR; TCRdb's copy keeps in-frame clones and lacks some. This sample has more than 110,000 clones, with approximately 80% found just once. Sequenced: PBMCs or T cells enriched from blood (not recorded which). These receptors all come from a woman aged 18-29 years who had been exposed to COVID-19.

CDR3 loop: CASSSRQGRTEAFF. The CDR3 nucleotides read TGTGCCAGCAGCTCCCGACAGGGCCGCACTGAAGCTTTCTTT. The chain combines TRBV11-2 with TRBJ1-1, with 7 bases matching TRBD1. The V gene end was trimmed by 4 bases and the J gene end by 4 bases; junction bases not matched to a gene: 6. The CDR3 totals 14 residues. Germline V lookup: CDR1 SGHAT, CDR2 FQNNGV.

The chain is built from TRBV7-9 and TRBJ1-3; 7 bases map to TRBD1. Trimming at V came to 2 bases and at J to 0 bases, leaving 4 bases not matched to a gene. The CDR3 loop spans 16 amino acids. Germline CDR1 SEHNR, CDR2 FQNEAQ (reference sequence). In DNA, the CDR3 is TGTGCCAGCAGCTTACTCTCAGGGGGCTCTGGAAACACCATATATTTT. Translating it yields CASSLLSGGSGNTIYF.

The rearrangement uses TRBV4-1 and TRBJ2-7, with a tentative D call TRBD1 (5 bases). CDR1 MGHRA and CDR2 YSYEKL come from the germline V gene. This CDR3 has 17 residues. V was trimmed by 0 bases and J by 2 bases, leaving 17 bases between them. The CDR3 region has the DNA TGCGCCAGCAGCCAAGAGGCGCGACAGATATGGCCCTACGAGCAGTACTTC. Its translation is CASSQEARQIWPYEQYF.

This chain links TRBV10-3 with TRBJ2-1; 7 positions agree with TRBD2. The CDR3 consists of 13 residues. Germline-derived CDR1 and CDR2 are ENHRY and SYGVKD. The trim removed 11 bases at V and 4 bases at J, leaving 8 bases unmatched. The CDR3 here is CAVRDYLYNEQFF. CDR3 coding DNA: TGTGCCGTCCGGGACTACTTATACAATGAGCAGTTCTTC.

This clone was recorded once. The rearrangement uses TRBV9 and TRBJ2-7; possible D gene TRBD1, 5 bases. CDR3 size: 15 residues. Germline CDR1 reads SGDLS; CDR2 reads YYNGEE. V lost 0 bases and J lost 3, with 13 bases in between. CDR3 protein: CASSVGAGWDYEQYF. CDR3 bases: TGTGCCAGCAGCGTAGGGGCAGGGTGGGACTACGAGCAGTACTTC.

The V and J genes are TRBV14 and TRBJ1-5, with D perhaps TRBD1 (6 bases). CDR1 is SGHDN and CDR2 is FVKESK in the germline V gene. V dropped 2 bases and J dropped 5 bases, with 7 bases sitting between them. The length of the CDR3 is 13 residues. CDR3 protein: CASSQTGHQPQHF. DNA of the CDR3: TGTGCCAGCAGCCAAACAGGGCATCAGCCCCAGCATTTT.

V usage is TRBV30 and J usage is TRBJ1-2; D gene uncertain. Germline V gives CDR1 GTSNPN, CDR2 SVGIG (reference sequence). The length of the CDR3 is 13 residues. Trimming took 5 bases from V and 0 from J, leaving 10 bases between them. CDR3 DNA: TGTGCCTGGGGGCGATATACTAACTATGGCTACACCTTC. This encodes CAWGRYTNYGYTF.

The chain uses TRBV5-1 and TRBJ2-2; 8 nucleotides match TRBD1. This CDR3 comprises 14 residues. After removal of 2 bases from V and 6 bases from J, the junction contained 3 bases not matched to a gene. The V gene's germline CDR1 is SGHRS and CDR2 YFSETQ. This chain's CDR3 is CASSLSGGAGELFF. Here the CDR3 DNA reads TGCGCCAGCAGCTTATCAGGGGGCGCCGGGGAGCTGTTTTTT.

V gene TRBV3-1 (or the pseudogene TRBV3-2) combines with J gene TRBJ2-1, with TRBD2 as a possible D gene (6 bases). The CDR3 covers 13 residues. Germline V gene lookup returns CDR1 LGHDT and CDR2 YNNKEL (reference sequence). The V end was cut by 0 bases, the J end by 14 bases, with 14 bases between. This CDR3 reads CASSQDSGGGEFF. CDR3 sequence (DNA): TGTGCCAGCAGCCAAGATTCCGGGGGAGGCGAGTTCTTC.

V and J are TRBV6-2 or TRBV6-3 and TRBJ2-7; D remains ambiguous. Between the trimmed V and J ends, which lost 3 bases and 3 bases, there was a span of 18 bases. CDR3 length: 16 amino acids. Germline V lookup: CDR1 MNHEY, CDR2 SVGEGT. Here the CDR3 DNA reads TGTGCCAGCAGTTATTCCAGACTTTTAATGCGCTACGAGCAGTACTTC. It yields the protein CASSYSRLLMRYEQYF.

This chain links TRBV5-4 with TRBJ2-6; D unresolved. V was shortened by 2 bases and J by 4 bases, with 4 bases between the two germline ends. Germline CDR1 reads SGHNT; CDR2 reads YYREEE (reference sequence). The CDR3 sequence is 13 residues long. The CDR3 sequence: CASSLSGANVLTF. CDR3 nucleotide sequence: TGTGCCAGCAGCTTAAGCGGGGCCAACGTCCTGACTTTC.

The gene calls are TRBV6-5 and TRBJ2-4; 7 bases align to TRBD1. Germline CDR1 MNHEY, CDR2 SVGAGI. J lost 8 bases, V lost 2 bases, and 3 bases had no gene match. CDR3 length: 13 amino acids. This CDR3 reads CASSYVQGDIQYF. Written as DNA, the CDR3 is TGTGCCAGCAGTTACGTCCAGGGGGACATTCAGTACTTC.

The rearrangement links TRBV7-3 to TRBJ1-1, with a possible D match to TRBD1 (5 bases). The V and J ends lost 4 bases and 1 base respectively, with 10 bases between them. This CDR3 has 14 amino acids. Germline CDR1 is SGHTA and CDR2 is FQGTGA. For the CDR3, the DNA is TGTGCCAGCAGCTCTGGACACCAGAACACTGAAGCTTTCTTT. Its translation is CASSSGHQNTEAFF.

The V call is TRBV6-2 or TRBV6-3, the J call TRBJ1-2, with D perhaps matching TRBD1 (6 bases). Germline values: CDR1 MNHEY, CDR2 SVGEGT. V was clipped by 4 bases and J by 4 bases, with 16 bases between them. CDR3 length: 15 amino acids. The CDR3 DNA reads as TGTGCCAGCAGTTCCCGGGACACCACCCCCTATGGCTACACCTTC. Encoded protein: CASSSRDTTPYGYTF.

The chain recombines TRBV10-3 with TRBJ1-1; weak D call: TRBD1 (6 bases). This CDR3 comprises 13 residues. Trimming removed 6 bases from V and 2 bases from J, with 10 bases in between. From germline, CDR1 is ENHRY and CDR2 SYGVKD. The CDR3 nucleotides read TGTGCCATCAGCCTACAGGGCAACACTGAAGCTTTCTTT. It yields the protein CAISLQGNTEAFF.

The chain recombines TRBV11-2 with TRBJ2-6, with a possible D match to TRBD1 (5 bases). This CDR3 contains 17 residues. From germline, CDR1 is SGHAT and CDR2 FQNNGV. V lost 0 bases, J lost 2 bases, and 11 bases lay in between. CDR3 region: CASSLERGSTGANVLTF. The CDR3 DNA follows: TGTGCCAGCAGCTTAGAAAGGGGTAGCACTGGGGCCAACGTCCTGACTTTC.

V usage is TRBV11-2 and J usage is TRBJ2-7; D possibly corresponds to TRBD1 (6 bases). Trimming stripped 8 bases from V and 4 bases from J, with 18 bases between. This CDR3 is 14 amino acids long. Germline V lookup: CDR1 SGHAT, CDR2 FQNNGV. For the CDR3, the DNA is TGTGCCAGCCAATACGTAGGGGGTCAGTACGAGCAGTACTTC. Amino acid sequence: CASQYVGGQYEQYF.

The V and J genes are TRBV7-9 and TRBJ1-2; the match to TRBD1 covers 7 bases. With 4 bases clipped from V and 4 bases from J, the junction kept 12 bases outside the gene matches. The CDR3 loop spans 16 amino acids. CDR1 and CDR2 from the germline V gene are SEHNR and FQNEAQ (reference sequence). This CDR3 is CASSSIHGTALYGYTF. CDR3 nucleotides: TGTGCCAGCAGCTCTATCCACGGGACAGCCCTCTATGGCTACACCTTC.

V gene TRBV18 combines with J gene TRBJ1-6, with TRBD1 identical over 9 bases. The V gene's germline CDR1 is KGHSH and CDR2 LQKENI. The CDR3 extends over 15 amino acids. Trimming took 0 bases from V and 7 from J; bases not matched to a gene: 1. The CDR3 protein is CASSPPGQGNSPLHF. The CDR3 DNA sequence: TGTGCCAGCTCACCACCAGGACAGGGGAATTCACCCCTCCACTTT.

The rearrangement joins TRBV6-5 to TRBJ1-1; tentative D call: TRBD1 (6 bases). The V gene lost 4 bases and the J gene lost 2 bases, with 8 bases spanning the gap. The germline gives CDR1 MNHEY, CDR2 SVGAGI. The CDR3 runs 13 residues. CDR3 sequence reads: CASSFGGNTEAFF. CDR3 DNA: TGTGCCAGCAGTTTTGGGGGCAACACTGAAGCTTTCTTT.

This chain links TRBV18 with TRBJ1-2, with D uncertain. V was clipped by 1 base and J by 8 bases, with 17 bases between them. Germline values: CDR1 KGHSH, CDR2 LQKENI. CDR3 length: 15 amino acids. DNA of the CDR3: TGTGCCAGCTCACCACAGGTGACGAAGATGCGGGGCTACACCTTC. It codes for CASSPQVTKMRGYTF.

This clone has only a few counts. CDR3 nucleotides: TGTGCCAGCAGCCGCGGGGCAGGTAAAGGGAACGGCTACACCTTC. Amino acid sequence: CASSRGAGKGNGYTF. This rearrangement joins TRBV3-1 (or the pseudogene TRBV3-2) to TRBJ1-2; maybe TRBD1 (5 bases). The CDR3 sequence is 15 residues long. V was pared by 4 bases and J by 8 bases, with 20 bases between. CDR1 is LGHDT and CDR2 is YNNKEL in the germline V gene (reference sequence).

This chain connects TRBV14 to TRBJ1-2, with D unclear. With 3 bases removed from V and 6 bases from J, the gap between germline ends came to 11 bases. CDR1 is SGHDN and CDR2 is FVKESK in the germline V gene. The CDR3 sequence is 13 residues long. The CDR3 DNA sequence: TGTGCCAGCAGCCAGGGCCTATGGAATGGCTACACCTTC. Translated, it gives CASSQGLWNGYTF.

This clone showed up just once. The rearrangement links TRBV6-2 or TRBV6-3 to TRBJ1-5, with TRBD1 matching 9 bases. Trimming took 4 bases from V and 2 from J; bases not matched to a gene: 0. This CDR3 has 14 amino acids. Germline V CDR1 and CDR2: MNHEY, SVGEGT. CDR3 residues: CASSWTGGNQPQHF. The CDR3 coding sequence is TGTGCCAGCAGTTGGACAGGGGGCAATCAGCCCCAGCATTTT.

The V and J genes are TRBV10-3 and TRBJ2-3; the match to TRBD2 covers 9 bases. Trimming at V came to 3 bases and at J to 6 bases, leaving 13 bases not matched to a gene. There are 17 residues in the CDR3. CDR1 is ENHRY and CDR2 is SYGVKD in the germline V gene. CDR3 amino acids: CAISDIHAGGIEDTQYF. For the CDR3, the DNA is TGTGCCATCAGTGATATTCATGCGGGAGGGATAGAGGATACGCAGTATTTT.

V gene TRBV18 combines with J gene TRBJ2-1, with 10 bases identical to TRBD2. The CDR3 length is 15 residues. In germline, CDR1 is KGHSH, CDR2 LQKENI. The J segment lost 4 bases and the V segment lost 5 bases, leaving 5 bases of the junction unmatched. The CDR3 DNA reads TGTGCCAGCTCATCGGGACTAGCGACATACAATGAGCAGTTCTTC. The encoded protein is CASSSGLATYNEQFF.

The chain employs TRBV28 and TRBJ2-2; weak D call: TRBD1 (6 bases). This CDR3 spans 16 amino acids. Germline loops: CDR1 MDHEN, CDR2 SYDVKM. The V end was cut by 1 base, the J end by 7 bases, with 16 bases between. The CDR3 coding sequence is TGTGCCAGCAGTTTATTGGGGGCCGTAATGGTCGGGGAGCTGTTTTTT. Its translation is CASSLLGAVMVGELFF.

This chain connects TRBV7-3 to TRBJ2-1, with no clear D. Germline V gene lookup returns CDR1 SGHTA and CDR2 FQGTGA. CDR3 length: 13 residues. V lost 4 bases, J lost 3 bases, and 7 bases lay in between. Here the CDR3 DNA reads TGTGCCAGCAGCTGGTCCAGCTACAATGAGCAGTTCTTC. Residues: CASSWSSYNEQFF.

The genes are TRBV5-4 and TRBJ2-5, with 7 bases aligning to TRBD1. Germline assignment: CDR1 SGHNT and CDR2 YYREEE (reference sequence). This CDR3 has 13 amino acids. Trimming at V came to 3 bases and at J to 3 bases, leaving 2 bases not matched to a gene. The CDR3 loop reads CASSSTGEETQYF. In nucleotides, the CDR3 is TGTGCCAGCAGCTCTACAGGGGAAGAGACCCAGTACTTC.